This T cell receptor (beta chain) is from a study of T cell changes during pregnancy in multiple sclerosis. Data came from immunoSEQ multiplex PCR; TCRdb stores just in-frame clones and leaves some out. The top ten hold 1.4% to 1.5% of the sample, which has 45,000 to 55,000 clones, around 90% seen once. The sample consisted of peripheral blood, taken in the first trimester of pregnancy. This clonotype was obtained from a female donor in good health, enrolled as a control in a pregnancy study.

CDR3 nucleotides: TGCGCCAGCAGCTGGGGGCAGGGTCAGCCCCAGCATTTT. It codes for CASSWGQGQPQHF. The chain links TRBV5-1 to TRBJ1-5; maybe TRBD1 (6 bases). Trimming pared 3 bases from V and 6 bases from J, leaving 10 bases between. Looked up from germline, CDR1 is SGHRS and CDR2 is YFSETQ. This CDR3 spans 13 amino acids.